The clone carrying this T cell receptor beta chain came up a few times. This sample was taken from a study of T cell repertoires in cytomegalovirus infection. This CDR3 region has 15 residues. Per germline, CDR1 LGHNA and CDR2 YNFKEQ. The V segment lost 0 bases and the J segment 5 bases; nucleotides outside the gene matches: 6. TCRdb re-called the reads through MiXCR, storing one row per CDR3 protein. The sample consists of approximately 400,000 distinct CDR3 sequences, 25% to 40% of them appearing once. This clonotype was sampled from a human donor in good health (CMV status not recorded). Some clones in this sample may be carry-over from other donors' samples. This chain joins TRBV4-2 and TRBJ1-1, with TRBD1 matching 7 bases. The sequencing input was PBMCs. The CDR3 DNA is TGTGCCAGCAGCCAAGAGGGGGGACAGACAACTGAAGCTTTCTTT. This gives the protein CASSQEGGQTTEAFF.